This paragraph reports one T cell receptor (beta chain). Authors' methods: Amplification with reference gene primers provided the estimates of nucleated cell counts. Sequencing was performed with immunoSEQ multiplex PCR; in TCRdb, only in-frame clones are kept and a portion is missing. The V and J calls and clone size come from that table; D and trimming were worked out from the DNA. The sample carries around 130,000 clones, roughly 88% recorded once. The record originates from a study of blood T cell repertoires in COVID-19. Study as a whole: Acute and convalescent COVID-19 specimens originated in the United States, Italy and Spain. PBMCs, B-cell-depleted T cells, or T cells were the source of the cDNA or gDNA that made up the material.

The germline V gene encodes CDR1 LNHNV and CDR2 YYDKDF (reference sequence). Trimming left V 3 bases short and J 0 bases short, with 9 bases between. The CDR3 sequence is 15 residues long. The V gene is TRBV15, the J gene TRBJ2-1; D perhaps matches TRBD1 (6 bases). The TCR sequence derives from a man between 65 and 85 years old with active COVID-19. Sequenced material: peripheral blood. This CDR3 reads CATSSQGFSYNEQFF. In DNA form, the CDR3 reads TGTGCCACCAGCAGTCAGGGGTTCTCCTACAATGAGCAGTTCTTC.